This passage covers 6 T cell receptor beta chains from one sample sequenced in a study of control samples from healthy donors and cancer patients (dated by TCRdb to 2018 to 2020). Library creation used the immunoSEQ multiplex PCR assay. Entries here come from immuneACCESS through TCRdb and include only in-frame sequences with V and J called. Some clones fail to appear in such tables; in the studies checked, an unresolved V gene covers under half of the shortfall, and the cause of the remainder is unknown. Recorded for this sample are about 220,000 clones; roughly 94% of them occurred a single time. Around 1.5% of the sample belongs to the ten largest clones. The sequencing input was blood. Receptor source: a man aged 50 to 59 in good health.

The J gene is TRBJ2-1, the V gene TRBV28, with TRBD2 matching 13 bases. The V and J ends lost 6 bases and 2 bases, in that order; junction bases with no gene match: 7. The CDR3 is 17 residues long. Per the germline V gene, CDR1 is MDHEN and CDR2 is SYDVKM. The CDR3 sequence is CASRARLAGGPYNEQFF. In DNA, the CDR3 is TGTGCCAGCAGGGCTCGACTAGCGGGGGGTCCCTACAATGAGCAGTTCTTC.

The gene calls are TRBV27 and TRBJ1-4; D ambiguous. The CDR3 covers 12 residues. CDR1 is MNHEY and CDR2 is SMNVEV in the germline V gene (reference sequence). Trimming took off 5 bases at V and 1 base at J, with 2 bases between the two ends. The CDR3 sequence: CASSRTNEKLFF. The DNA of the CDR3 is TGTGCCAGCAGTCGAACTAATGAAAAACTGTTTTTT.

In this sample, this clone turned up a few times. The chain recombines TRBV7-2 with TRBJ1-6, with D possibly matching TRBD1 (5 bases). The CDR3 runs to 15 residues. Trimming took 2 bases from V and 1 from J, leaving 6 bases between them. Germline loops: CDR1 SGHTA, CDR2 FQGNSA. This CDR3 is CASSLKGSYNSPLHF. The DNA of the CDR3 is TGTGCCAGCAGCTTAAAGGGGTCCTATAATTCACCCCTCCACTTT.

The CDR3 is CASRGASGDYNEQFF. CDR3 DNA: TGTGCCAGCAGGGGGGCTAGCGGGGATTACAATGAGCAGTTCTTC. The V and J genes are TRBV2 and TRBJ2-1, with 9 bases lining up with TRBD2. With 6 bases clipped from V and 4 bases from J, the junction kept 7 bases outside the gene matches. The germline V gene encodes CDR1 SNHLY and CDR2 FYNNEI. The CDR3 has 15 amino acids.

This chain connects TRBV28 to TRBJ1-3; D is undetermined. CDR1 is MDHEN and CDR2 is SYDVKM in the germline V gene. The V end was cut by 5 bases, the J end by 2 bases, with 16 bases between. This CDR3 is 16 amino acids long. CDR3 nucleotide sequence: TGTGCCAGCAGTCCACCGGGCGATCCCACTGGAAACACCATATATTTT. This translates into CASSPPGDPTGNTIYF.

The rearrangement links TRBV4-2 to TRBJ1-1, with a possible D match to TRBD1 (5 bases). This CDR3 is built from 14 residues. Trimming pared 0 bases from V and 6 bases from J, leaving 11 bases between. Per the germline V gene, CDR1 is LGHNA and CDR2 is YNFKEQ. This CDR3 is CASSQDRGSAEAFF. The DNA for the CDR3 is TGTGCCAGCAGCCAAGATCGGGGGTCAGCTGAAGCTTTCTTT.